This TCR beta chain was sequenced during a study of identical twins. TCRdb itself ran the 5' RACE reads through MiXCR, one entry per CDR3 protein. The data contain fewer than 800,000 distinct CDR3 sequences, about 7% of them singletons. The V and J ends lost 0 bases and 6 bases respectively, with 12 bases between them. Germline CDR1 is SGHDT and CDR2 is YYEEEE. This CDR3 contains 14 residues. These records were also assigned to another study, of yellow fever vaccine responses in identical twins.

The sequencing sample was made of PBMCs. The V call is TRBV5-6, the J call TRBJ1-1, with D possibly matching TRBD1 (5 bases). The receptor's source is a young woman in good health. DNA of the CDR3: TGTGCCAGCAGCTTGGGGGGCGCAGGGTCTGAAGCTTTCTTT. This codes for CASSLGGAGSEAFF.